This TCR beta chain emerged from a study of patients and donors after allogeneic stem cell transplantation. Germline CDR1 and CDR2: SGHRS and YFSETQ. V gave up 0 bases and J gave up 6 bases, with 10 bases separating them. The CDR3 contains 13 residues. TCRdb reanalysed the RT-PCR reads using MiXCR and keeps one entry per CDR3 protein. The sample has some 960,000 distinct CDR3 sequences, around 17% seen once. The sample holds a few counts of this clonotype. The chain joins TRBV5-1 to TRBJ2-7, with a possible D match to TRBD2 (5 bases). Sequenced input: blood, either unsorted or a sorted T cell fraction (not recorded which). The receptor was isolated from a human donor who was either an allogeneic HSCT recipient or a stem cell or donor lymphocyte infusion donor (not recorded which). It is not recorded whose cells these are; they may come from a transplant donor. This chain's CDR3 is CASSLELAAEQYF. In DNA, the CDR3 is TGCGCCAGCAGCTTGGAGCTAGCCGCCGAGCAGTACTTC.